This T cell receptor (beta chain) stems from a study of PD-1 blockade in classical Hodgkin lymphoma. Study-level points and caveats: The drivers behind the repertoire differences, possibly disease activity or prior therapy, remain undefined. At C4D1, TCR diversity had climbed significantly for CD4+ cells, though not for CD8+ cells. Healthy donors were reported to have higher baseline TCR diversity than newly diagnosed patients.

Brentuximab vedotin exposure varied, and every patient relapsed after autologous stem cell transplantation. V was clipped by 4 bases and J by 4 bases, with 19 bases between them. The CDR3 totals 16 residues. The V gene's germline CDR1 is LNHDA and CDR2 SQIVND (reference sequence). Sequenced by immunoSEQ multiplex PCR; TCRdb stores in-frame clones only, minus some. In the table there are 50,000 to 75,000 clones, about 91% of which are singletons. With regard to this clone: Antigen unknown.

Sequencing was performed on peripheral blood mononuclear cells (PBMCs), taken at baseline. The clonotype comes from a human donor with classical Hodgkin lymphoma. The chain links TRBV19 to TRBJ1-1, with D perhaps matching TRBD1 (5 bases). CDR3 in DNA: TGTGCCAGTAGTACCCCCACTTTGATGGGGACCACTGAAGCTTTCTTT. Protein product: CASSTPTLMGTTEAFF.